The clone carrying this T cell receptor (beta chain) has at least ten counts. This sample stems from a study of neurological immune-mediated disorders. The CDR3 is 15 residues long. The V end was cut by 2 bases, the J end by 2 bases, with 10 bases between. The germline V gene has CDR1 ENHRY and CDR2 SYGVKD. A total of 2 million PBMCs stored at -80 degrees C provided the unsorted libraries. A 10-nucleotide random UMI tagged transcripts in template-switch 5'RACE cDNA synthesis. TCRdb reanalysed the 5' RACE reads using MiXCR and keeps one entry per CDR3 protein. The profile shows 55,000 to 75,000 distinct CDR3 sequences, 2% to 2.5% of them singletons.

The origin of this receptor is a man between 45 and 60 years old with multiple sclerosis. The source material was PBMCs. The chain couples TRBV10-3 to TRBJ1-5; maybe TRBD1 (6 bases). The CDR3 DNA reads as TGTGCCATCAGTGAGGGGGGGGCTGGCAATCAGCCCCAGCATTTT. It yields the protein CAISEGGAGNQPQHF.